What follows describes a single T cell receptor (beta chain). The antigen remains undetermined. TCRdb's table, derived via immunoSEQ multiplex PCR, lists solely in-frame clones and lacks some. Here the sample spans 20,000 to 25,000 clones, nearly 90% being singletons. These data originate in a study of blood T cell dynamics during melanoma immunotherapy. About the study: Patients with metastatic melanoma got pembrolizumab or nivolumab-ipilimumab as first-line care. Whole-study results and caveats: The study could not tell melanoma-specific clones from general immune activation.

Described time point: pre-treatment baseline. Apart from two fast progressors, RECIST 1.1 response was judged 12 weeks post-infusion. Prior systemic cancer therapy, immunosuppressant use and other active malignancies excluded patients. V was pared by 3 bases and J by 5 bases, with 7 bases between. CDR1 GTSNPN and CDR2 SVGIG come from the germline V gene (reference sequence). CDR3 length equals 11 residues. The sample was blood, taken from a patient treated with checkpoint blockade. This receptor was taken from a human donor with melanoma. This rearrangement joins TRBV30 to TRBJ1-1; no definite D call. CDR3 sequence reads: CAWSGRTEAFF. As DNA, the CDR3 is TGTGCCTGGAGCGGTAGGACTGAAGCTTTCTTT.